Listed below are T cell receptor beta chains from one sample, sequenced in a study of response to subunit inactivated influenza vaccine. TCRdb recomputed calls from the RT-PCR reads with MiXCR, one row per CDR3 protein. The table includes 500,000 or so distinct CDR3 sequences, approximately 9.9% detected once. The specimen was PBMCs from blood, collected about 6 weeks after vaccination. The receptors come from a man aged 50 or older who received an inactivated influenza vaccine. Both conserved end residues are part of each CDR3. A D gene is named only where the DNA matches it firmly. Not all rows give a size; the values are once, few, many and, for expanded clones, a class.

DNA: TGTGCCAGCAGTTACAGGAAAGGAAGTGAAAAACTGTTTTTT
CDR3: CASSYRKGSEKLFF
V: TRBV6-5
size: .
D: .
J: TRBJ1-4

DNA: TGTGCCAGCAGGGAAGGGACGGCGAATGAAAAACTGTTTTTT
CDR3: CASREGTANEKLFF
V: TRBV12-3/TRBV12-4
size: .
D: .
J: TRBJ1-4

DNA: TGCAGTGCTAGAGAACAGGGACGGGGTCAAGAGACCCAGTACTTC
CDR3: CSAREQGRGQETQYF
V: TRBV20-1
size: .
D: .
J: TRBJ2-5

DNA: TGCGCCAGCAGCTCGGACAGGCCAGAGACCCAGTACTTC
CDR3: CASSSDRPETQYF
V: TRBV5-1
size: .
D: TRBD1
J: TRBJ2-5

DNA: TGTGCCAGCAGCACATACGGGGTCGGGGAGCTGTTTTTT
CDR3: CASSTYGVGELFF
V: TRBV11-2
size: few
D: .
J: TRBJ2-2

DNA: TGTGCCAGCAGCCCCCGGGCCCAACGCAAGTTCTTC
CDR3: CASSPRAQRKFF
V: TRBV7-2
size: few
D: .
J: TRBJ2-1

DNA: TGTGCCAGCAGTTCCACTAGCGGGAGTAGGGCGAACACCGGGGAGCTGTTTTTT
CDR3: CASSSTSGSRANTGELFF
V: TRBV6-5
size: few
D: TRBD2
J: TRBJ2-2

DNA: TGCGCCAGCAGTGAGTCGACCGGTCGGGAGATGGGTACCACAGATACGCAGTATTTT
CDR3: CASSESTGREMGTTDTQYF
V: TRBV10-1
size: .
D: .
J: TRBJ2-3

DNA: TGTGCCATCAGTACAGGGGGCGGCAATCAGCCCCAGCATTTT
CDR3: CAISTGGGNQPQHF
V: TRBV10-3
size: .
D: TRBD1
J: TRBJ1-5

DNA: TGCAGCGGGAGGGTGACGGTTAACACCGGGGAGCTGTTTTTT
CDR3: CSGRVTVNTGELFF
V: TRBV29-1
size: .
D: .
J: TRBJ2-2

DNA: TGCGCCAGCAGCTTGGCGGGACAGGGGAATGAAAAACTGTTTTTT
CDR3: CASSLAGQGNEKLFF
V: TRBV5-1
size: few
D: TRBD1
J: TRBJ1-4

DNA: TGCGCCAGCCAGCAATTGGATACGCAGTATTTT
CDR3: CASQQLDTQYF
V: TRBV5-1
size: .
D: .
J: TRBJ2-3

DNA: TGCAGCGTTGAACTCCGGGACTGGGGCCTGTCGAGCTCCTACAATGAGCAGTTCTTC
CDR3: CSVELRDWGLSSSYNEQFF
V: TRBV29-1
size: .
D: .
J: TRBJ2-1

DNA: TGTGCCATCAGTGAGTCGGGACTAGCGGGGGGGCTCGAGCAGTTCTTC
CDR3: CAISESGLAGGLEQFF
V: TRBV10-3
size: many
D: TRBD2
J: TRBJ2-1

DNA: TGTGCCAGCAGCTCCAAACGTGGGGAGAACACTGAAGCTTTCTTT
CDR3: CASSSKRGENTEAFF
V: TRBV7-9
size: .
D: .
J: TRBJ1-1

DNA: TGTGCCAGCAGCTCCATAGCGGGGGCACAGACCCAGTACTTC
CDR3: CASSSIAGAQTQYF
V: TRBV12-3/TRBV12-4
size: .
D: TRBD2
J: TRBJ2-5

DNA: TGCGCCAGCAGCTTGGAAGACATTCGCTATGGCTACACCTTC
CDR3: CASSLEDIRYGYTF
V: TRBV5-1
size: many
D: .
J: TRBJ1-2

DNA: TGTGCCAGCAGCCTTAGAGGGCCTGAAAAACTGTTTTTT
CDR3: CASSLRGPEKLFF
V: TRBV12-3/TRBV12-4
size: few
D: .
J: TRBJ1-4

DNA: TGTGCCAGCAGCCAGGCAGGCATTCAGTACTTC
CDR3: CASSQAGIQYF
V: TRBV3-1
size: many
D: .
J: TRBJ2-4

DNA: TGCGCCAGCAGCCAAGATATGGGACAGAACTACGAGCAGTACTTC
CDR3: CASSQDMGQNYEQYF
V: TRBV4-3
size: many
D: TRBD1
J: TRBJ2-7

DNA: TGCAGTGCCTCTGATCGATCTAGCTCCTACGAGCAGTACTTC
CDR3: CSASDRSSSYEQYF
V: TRBV20-1
size: many
D: .
J: TRBJ2-7

DNA: TGTGCCAGTAGTATGGGCGCCTACGAGCAGTACTTC
CDR3: CASSMGAYEQYF
V: TRBV19
size: .
D: .
J: TRBJ2-7

DNA: TGCAGTGCTTGGGCGGGGGGCCTTAGCACAGATACGCAGTATTTT
CDR3: CSAWAGGLSTDTQYF
V: TRBV20-1
size: many
D: TRBD2
J: TRBJ2-3

DNA: TGTGCCAGCAGCTTTTCCACAGGGACAAGCACAGATACGCAGTATTTT
CDR3: CASSFSTGTSTDTQYF
V: TRBV7-9
size: few
D: .
J: TRBJ2-3

DNA: TGTGCCAGCAGCTTAATTACCGGGACAGCCCTGAGGAAAGGGGACACCGGGGAGCTGTTTTTT
CDR3: CASSLITGTALRKGDTGELFF
V: TRBV7-3
size: few
D: TRBD1
J: TRBJ2-2

DNA: TGTGCCAGCAGCTTTGGGGTGAGGTACGAGCAGTACTTC
CDR3: CASSFGVRYEQYF
V: TRBV27
size: many
D: .
J: TRBJ2-7

DNA: TGCAGTGCTAGTAGAGCCAGGGACTTAGGCATGCCCCAGCATTTT
CDR3: CSASRARDLGMPQHF
V: TRBV20-1
size: .
D: .
J: TRBJ1-5

DNA: TGTGCCAGCAGCTTAGGTGGGGCGGGAGCTCTACCTAACACCGGGGAGCTGTTTTTT
CDR3: CASSLGGAGALPNTGELFF
V: TRBV11-1
size: .
D: TRBD2
J: TRBJ2-2

DNA: TGCAGTGCTAGAGGGGTGAGGGGGCCCGATACGCAGTATTTT
CDR3: CSARGVRGPDTQYF
V: TRBV20-1
size: few
D: TRBD1
J: TRBJ2-3

DNA: TGCAGTGCTATAGGAGCGGCCCTTAGAAACAATGAGCAGTTCTTC
CDR3: CSAIGAALRNNEQFF
V: TRBV20-1
size: few
D: .
J: TRBJ2-1

DNA: TGTGCCAGCAGACGCAGGGCCGACACTGAAGCTTTCTTT
CDR3: CASRRRADTEAFF
V: TRBV7-2
size: many
D: .
J: TRBJ1-1

DNA: TGCAGTGCTAGCAGTCCAGGGGGCGAGCAGTACTTC
CDR3: CSASSPGGEQYF
V: TRBV20-1
size: few
D: TRBD1
J: TRBJ2-7